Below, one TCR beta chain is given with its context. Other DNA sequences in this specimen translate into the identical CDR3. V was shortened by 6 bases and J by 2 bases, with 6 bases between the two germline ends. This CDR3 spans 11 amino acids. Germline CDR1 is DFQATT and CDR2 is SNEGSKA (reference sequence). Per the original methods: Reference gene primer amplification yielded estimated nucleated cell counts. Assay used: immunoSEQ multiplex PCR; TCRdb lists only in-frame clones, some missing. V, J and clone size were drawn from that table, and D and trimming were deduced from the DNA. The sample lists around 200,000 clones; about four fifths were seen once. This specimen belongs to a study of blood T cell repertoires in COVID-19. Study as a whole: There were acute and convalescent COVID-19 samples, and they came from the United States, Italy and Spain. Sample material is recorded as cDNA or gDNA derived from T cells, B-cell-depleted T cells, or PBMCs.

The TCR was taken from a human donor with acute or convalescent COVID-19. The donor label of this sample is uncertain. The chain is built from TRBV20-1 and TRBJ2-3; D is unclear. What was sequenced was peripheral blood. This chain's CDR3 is CSAGATDTQYF. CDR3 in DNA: TGCAGTGCCGGTGCCACAGATACGCAGTATTTT.